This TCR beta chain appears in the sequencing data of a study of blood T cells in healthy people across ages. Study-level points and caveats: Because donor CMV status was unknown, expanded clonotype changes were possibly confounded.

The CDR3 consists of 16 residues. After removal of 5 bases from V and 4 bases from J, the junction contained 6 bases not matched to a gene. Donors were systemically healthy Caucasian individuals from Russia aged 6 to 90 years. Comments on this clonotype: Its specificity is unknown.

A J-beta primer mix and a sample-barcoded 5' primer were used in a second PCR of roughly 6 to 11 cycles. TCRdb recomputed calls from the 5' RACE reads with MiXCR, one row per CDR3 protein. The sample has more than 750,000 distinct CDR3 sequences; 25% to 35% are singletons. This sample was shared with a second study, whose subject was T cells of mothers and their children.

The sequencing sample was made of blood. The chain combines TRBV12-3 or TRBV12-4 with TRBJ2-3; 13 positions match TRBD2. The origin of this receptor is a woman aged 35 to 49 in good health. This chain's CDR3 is CASSPLAGGLSDTQYF. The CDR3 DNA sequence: TGTGCCAGCAGTCCACTAGCGGGGGGGCTCTCAGATACGCAGTATTTT.